A single TCR beta chain is shown here with its context. The antigen is unknown. V was cut by 10 bases and J by 0 bases, with 13 bases left in between. Germline lookup yields CDR1 MDHEN and CDR2 SYDVKM. The CDR3 has 13 amino acids. The data were taken from a study of T cell responses to AZD1222 COVID-19 vaccine. TCRdb keeps only in-frame clones here, not all; method: immunoSEQ multiplex PCR. Seen here are around 60,000 clones, over 80% observed once, and the top ten hold 6.3%. Overall study results and limits: In the spike-specific TCR repertoire, nearly half reportedly target unmutated variant regions. There were mostly white British donors and more females than males, and clonal diversity was possibly underestimated.

This rearrangement joins TRBV28 to TRBJ2-7, with D possibly matching TRBD2 (6 bases). The material sequenced was peripheral blood, taken 28 days after the second dose of the MenACWY control vaccine. This TCR was recovered from an adult who received the MenACWY meningococcal vaccine as a control. The CDR3 sequence is CATNPGSSYEQYF. DNA of the CDR3: TGTGCCACCAACCCCGGGAGCTCCTACGAGCAGTACTTC.